This T cell receptor beta chain emerged from a study of T cell responses to AZD1222 COVID-19 vaccine. Study-level results: CD4 TCRs covered the whole spike, strongest at regions 160-218 and 743-854. Among the donors, most were white British and more were female, and clonal diversity was possibly underestimated.

Comments on this clone: No antigen is known for it.

Generated by immunoSEQ multiplex PCR, the TCRdb table keeps only in-frame clones and is missing some. The profile shows approximately 96,000 clones, 75% to 95% of them singletons. V lost 2 bases and J lost 9; bases outside the gene matches: 7. Per the germline V gene, CDR1 is SGDLS and CDR2 is YYNGEE. The CDR3 runs 16 residues. This chain uses TRBV9 with TRBJ1-6; 11 bases are shared with TRBD1. The sequenced sample was peripheral blood, obtained 28 days after the second AZD1222 dose. The clonotype originates from an adult who received the AZD1222 COVID-19 vaccine. CDR3 loop: CASSVGGGTGGSPLHF. The CDR3 DNA reads TGTGCCAGCAGCGTGGGTGGGGGGACAGGGGGTTCACCCCTCCACTTT.